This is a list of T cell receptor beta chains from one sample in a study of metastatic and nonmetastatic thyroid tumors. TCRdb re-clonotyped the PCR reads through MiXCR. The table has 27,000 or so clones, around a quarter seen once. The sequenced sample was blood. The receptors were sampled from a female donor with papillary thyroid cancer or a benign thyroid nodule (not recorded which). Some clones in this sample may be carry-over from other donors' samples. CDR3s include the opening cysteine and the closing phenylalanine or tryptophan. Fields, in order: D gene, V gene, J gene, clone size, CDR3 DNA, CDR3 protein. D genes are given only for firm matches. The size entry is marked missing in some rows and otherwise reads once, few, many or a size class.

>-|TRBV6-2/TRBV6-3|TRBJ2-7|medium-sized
TGTGCCAGCAGTCTGGACCCGGCGACCCTCGAGCAGTACTTC
CASSLDPATLEQYF
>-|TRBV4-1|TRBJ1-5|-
TGCGCCAGCAGCCAAGACGGGACCGCCTCGTCACAGCATTTT
CASSQDGTASSQHF
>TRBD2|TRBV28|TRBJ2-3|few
TGTGCCAGCAATGCTAGCGGGTCAAGAGGTTACACAGATACGCAGTATTTT
CASNASGSRGYTDTQYF
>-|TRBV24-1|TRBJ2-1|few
TGTGCCACCAGTGGCCGGGACTACAATGAGCAGTTCTTC
CATSGRDYNEQFF
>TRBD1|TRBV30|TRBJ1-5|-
TGTGCCTGGAGTGGGACAGGGACCTTCAATCAGCCCCAGCATTTT
CAWSGTGTFNQPQHF
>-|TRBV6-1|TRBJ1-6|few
TGTGCCAGCAGTGACTACATCATAGGGTGTAATTCACCCCTCCACTTT
CASSDYIIGCNSPLHF
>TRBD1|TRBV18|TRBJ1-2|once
TGTGCCAGCTCACCCAACAGGGGGCAGGGCTATGGCTACACCTTC
CASSPNRGQGYGYTF
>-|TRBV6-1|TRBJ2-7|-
TGTGCCAGCAGTGAAGAGCCGGGACCCTACGAGCAGTACTTC
CASSEEPGPYEQYF
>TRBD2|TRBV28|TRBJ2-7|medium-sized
TGTGCCAGCAGCGGGACTAGCGGGACGAAACCAGGCTTC
CASSGTSGTKPGF
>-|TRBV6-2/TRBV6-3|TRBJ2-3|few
TGTGCCAGCAGTTTCCCCTCGTGGACTAGCACAGATACGCAGTATTTT
CASSFPSWTSTDTQYF
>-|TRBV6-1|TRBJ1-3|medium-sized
TGTGCCAGCAGTGAAAGGGCGGGCTGGGGTAAAGGAAACACCATATATTTT
CASSERAGWGKGNTIYF
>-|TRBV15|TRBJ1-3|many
TGTGCCACCAGGGCCGGGGCTGGAAACACCATATATTTT
CATRAGAGNTIYF
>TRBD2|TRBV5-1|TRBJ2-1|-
TGCGCCAGCAGACCTCCCGGGACTAGAGCCAATGAGCAGTTCTTC
CASRPPGTRANEQFF
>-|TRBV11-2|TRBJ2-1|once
TGTGCCAGCAGCTCAAGCTGGAGGGCGAACAATGAGCAGTTCTTT
CASSSSWRANNEQFF
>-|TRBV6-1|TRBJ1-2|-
TGTGCCAGCAGTCAAGAATATGGCTACACCTTC
CASSQEYGYTF
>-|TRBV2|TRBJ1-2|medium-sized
TGTGCCAGCAGTGAAACCAAGACTAACTATGGCTACACCTTC
CASSETKTNYGYTF
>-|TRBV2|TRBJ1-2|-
TGTGCCGGCAGGACCGGCGGGAACACGGGCTACACCTTC
CAGRTGGNTGYTF
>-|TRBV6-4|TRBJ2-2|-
TGTGCCAGCAGTGACAACACCGGGGAGCTGTTTTTT
CASSDNTGELFF
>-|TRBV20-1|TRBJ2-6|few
TGCAGTGCTAGAGATCACGGAGGGTTGGCTGGGGCCAAAGTCCTGACCTTC
CSARDHGGLAGAKVLTF
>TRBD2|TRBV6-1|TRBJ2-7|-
TGTGCCAGCATTGAAGCGCTGATTGGACTAGCGGGAGGCTACGAGCAGTACTTC
CASIEALIGLAGGYEQYF
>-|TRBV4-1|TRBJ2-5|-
TGCGCCAGCAGCCAAGAGCCCCGAGTTGGAGAGACCCAGTACTTC
CASSQEPRVGETQYF
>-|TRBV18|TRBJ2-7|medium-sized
TGTGCCAGCTCACCACCCGGGACCGCGCGCGCCGAGCAGTACTTC
CASSPPGTARAEQYF
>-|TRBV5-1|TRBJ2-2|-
TGCGCCAGCAGCTTTTGGCAGGGGTCGAACACCGGGGAGCTGTTTTTT
CASSFWQGSNTGELFF
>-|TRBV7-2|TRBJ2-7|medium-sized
TGTGCCAGCAGCTTAGCAGGACGCGGCGAGCAGTACTTC
CASSLAGRGEQYF
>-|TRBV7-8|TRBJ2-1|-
TGTGCCAGCATCTTGGGGTGGGTTTACAATGAGCAGTTCTTC
CASILGWVYNEQFF
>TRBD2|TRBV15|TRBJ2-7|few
TGTGCCACCAGCCCGGGACTAGCGGACCACTACGAGCAGTACTTC
CATSPGLADHYEQYF
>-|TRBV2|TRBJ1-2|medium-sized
TGTGCCAGCAGGACAGACAACTATGGCTACACCTTC
CASRTDNYGYTF
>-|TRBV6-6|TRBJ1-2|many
TGTGCCAGCAGTTACTCGTGGCCGGAGAATGGCTACACCTTC
CASSYSWPENGYTF
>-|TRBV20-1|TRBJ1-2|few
TGCAGTGCAGTCAGGAACAGGAACTATGGCTACACCTTC
CSAVRNRNYGYTF
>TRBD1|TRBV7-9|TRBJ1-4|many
TGTGCCAGCAGCTTACCCGACAGGGCGGGACGAAATGAAAAACTGTTTTTT
CASSLPDRAGRNEKLFF
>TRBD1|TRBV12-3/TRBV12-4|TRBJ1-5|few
TGTGCCAGCAGCTGGGGGACAGGGGGCGTGAATCAGCCCCAGCATTTT
CASSWGTGGVNQPQHF
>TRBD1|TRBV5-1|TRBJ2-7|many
TGCGCCAGCAGCTTTTCTTCCGGGACAGGGGGTTACGAGCAGTACTTC
CASSFSSGTGGYEQYF
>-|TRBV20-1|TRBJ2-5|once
TGCAGTGCTAGAGAGGAAGCAGAGAGAGAGACACAGTACTTC
CSAREEAERETQYF
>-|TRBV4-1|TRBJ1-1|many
TGCGCCAGCAGCCAACCAGGGGTGCGCACTGAAGCTTTCTTT
CASSQPGVRTEAFF
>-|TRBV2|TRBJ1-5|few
TGTGCCAGCATAACCAGACAGTGTGGACAGCCCCAGCATTTT
CASITRQCGQPQHF
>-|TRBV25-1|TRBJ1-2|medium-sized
TGTGCCAGCAGTGAAGGGGGGGCGGCCGGCTACACCTTC
CASSEGGAAGYTF
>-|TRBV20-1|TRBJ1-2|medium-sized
TGCAGTGCTAGCCTTAGGGATCCGGGACACCACAACTATGGCTACACCTTC
CSASLRDPGHHNYGYTF
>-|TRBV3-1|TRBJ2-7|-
TGTGCCAGCAGCCACCTAGGAGGGATCAACGAGCAGTACTTC
CASSHLGGINEQYF
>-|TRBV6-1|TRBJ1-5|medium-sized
TGTGCCAGCAAAGCCACAGGGACAAGCAATCAGCCCCAGCATTTT
CASKATGTSNQPQHF
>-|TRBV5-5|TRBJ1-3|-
TGTGCGAGCACTGAGGGAAACACCATATATTTT
CASTEGNTIYF
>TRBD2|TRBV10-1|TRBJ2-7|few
TGTGCCAGCTCACCAACCGGGACTAGCGGGAGGGACGAGCAGTACTTC
CASSPTGTSGRDEQYF
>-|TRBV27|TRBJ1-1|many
TGTGCCAGCAGGGACAGTAAGTGGACTGAAGCTTTCTTT
CASRDSKWTEAFF
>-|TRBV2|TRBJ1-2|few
TGTGCCAGCAGTGGGGAGACCCACCCCGGCTACACCTTC
CASSGETHPGYTF
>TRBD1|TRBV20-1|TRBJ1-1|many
TGCAGTGCTGGACAGGGTATGAACACTGAAGCTTTCTTT
CSAGQGMNTEAFF
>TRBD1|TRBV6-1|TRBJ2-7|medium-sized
TGTGCCAGCAGTCCGGGACAGATGTACGAGCAGTACTTC
CASSPGQMYEQYF
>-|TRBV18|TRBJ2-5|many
TGTGCCAGCTCCCAGCTCCCCCGAGAGACCCAGTACTTC
CASSQLPRETQYF
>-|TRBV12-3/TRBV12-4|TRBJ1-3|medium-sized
TGTGCCAGCCTGGGTCGGACCAGGACAGGAAACACCATATATTTT
CASLGRTRTGNTIYF
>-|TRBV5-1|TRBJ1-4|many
TGCGCCAGCAGCTTGGCAGGGAGTGAAAAACTGTTTTTT
CASSLAGSEKLFF
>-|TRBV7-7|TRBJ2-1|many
TGTGCTAGCAGCTTTACTTCTACCGGGCCCTACAATGAGCAGTTCTTC
CASSFTSTGPYNEQFF
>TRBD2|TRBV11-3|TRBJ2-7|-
TGTGCCAGCAGCTTAGATTTCGGGGGGGCCTACGAGCAGTACTTC
CASSLDFGGAYEQYF
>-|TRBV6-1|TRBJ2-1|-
TGTGCCACCTCTAGTACGGACAATGAGCAATTCTTC
CATSSTDNEQFF
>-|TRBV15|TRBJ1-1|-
TGTGCCACCAGCAGAGGGGGGGCCAGGAACACTGAAGCTTTCTTT
CATSRGGARNTEAFF
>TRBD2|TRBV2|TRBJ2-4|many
TGTGCCAGCAGTCTCGGGGGGGGTTTAAACATTCAGTACTTC
CASSLGGGLNIQYF
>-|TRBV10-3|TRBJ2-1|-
TGTGCCATCAGTGAGCTGGTTGGTCAGTTCTTC
CAISELVGQFF
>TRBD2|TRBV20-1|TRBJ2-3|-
TGCAGTGCTCAGATGGGAGGGAGCACAGATACGCAGTATTTT
CSAQMGGSTDTQYF